This T cell receptor (beta chain) came from a study of T cell changes during pregnancy in multiple sclerosis. Libraries were prepared by immunoSEQ multiplex PCR; TCRdb keeps only in-frame clonotypes and omits some of them. The repertoire holds about 49,000 clones, with around nine tenths as singletons. This CDR3 is built from 14 residues. In germline, CDR1 is GTSNPN, CDR2 SVGIG (reference sequence). Trimming removed 5 bases from V and 1 base from J, with 14 bases in between. In its sample, this clone was seen once. V usage is TRBV30 and J usage is TRBJ1-2; D gene ambiguous. This sequence was found in a female donor in good health, enrolled as a control in a pregnancy study. The sequencing used CD4+ T cells from peripheral blood mononuclear cells, collected in the second trimester of pregnancy. The CDR3 nucleotides are TGTGCCTGGGGAAGAGGGAGATTTAACTATGGCTACACCTTC. Translating it yields CAWGRGRFNYGYTF.